Presented here are 17 T cell receptor beta chains from one specimen sequenced in a study of blood T cells in healthy people across ages. The second PCR ran about 6 to 11 cycles with a sample-barcoded 5' primer and J-beta primers. Using its own MiXCR run on the 5' RACE reads, TCRdb lists one record per CDR3 protein. The data show hundreds of thousands of distinct CDR3 sequences, approximately 44% seen once. Sequencing was performed on blood. All receptors come from a man aged 55 to 70 in good health.

In this sample, this clonotype turned up once. The chain couples TRBV20-1 to TRBJ1-2; D call uncertain. This CDR3 region has 14 residues. V was clipped by 5 bases and J by 6 bases, with 19 bases between them. The V gene's germline CDR1 is DFQATT and CDR2 SNEGSKA (reference sequence). DNA of the CDR3: TGCAGTGCTGCTACTGGGTCCCTGACACATGGCTACACCTTC. Its translation is CSAATGSLTHGYTF.

This chain uses TRBV11-2 with TRBJ2-1; unclear D gene. V was clipped by 3 bases and J by 5 bases, with 20 bases between them. The CDR3 runs 17 residues. From germline, CDR1 is SGHAT and CDR2 FQNNGV. CDR3 region: CASSFPRPQDSNNEQFF. The CDR3 coding sequence is TGTGCCAGCAGCTTCCCCCGGCCGCAAGACTCAAACAATGAGCAGTTCTTC.

This clonotype was picked up one time. V usage is TRBV6-1 and J usage is TRBJ2-3, with D perhaps being TRBD1 or TRBD2 (5 bases each). Germline CDR1 is MNHNS and CDR2 is SASEGT. The CDR3 consists of 14 residues. The V end lost 2 bases, the J end lost 6 bases, and 12 bases lay between the germline ends. CDR3 sequence: CASSEQGPPDTQYF. In DNA form, the CDR3 reads TGTGCCAGCAGTGAACAGGGACCCCCCGATACGCAGTATTTT.

The rearrangement joins TRBV20-1 to TRBJ2-4; D might be TRBD1 (6 bases). This CDR3 spans 15 amino acids. V was shortened by 0 bases and J by 7 bases, with 16 bases between the two germline ends. Germline-derived CDR1 and CDR2 are DFQATT and SNEGSKA (reference sequence). CDR3 amino acids: CSARDQGPPGNIQYF. In DNA form, the CDR3 reads TGCAGTGCTAGAGATCAGGGGCCACCTGGGAACATTCAGTACTTC.

This clonotype was detected only a few times. V and J are TRBV18 and TRBJ2-3; D might be TRBD1 or TRBD2, each matching 5 bases. This CDR3 is built from 16 residues. Germline V gene data show CDR1 as KGHSH and CDR2 as LQKENI. V dropped 3 bases and J dropped 0 bases, with 13 bases sitting between them. The CDR3 DNA sequence: TGTGCCAGCTCACCCACCCGGGACCGAAGCACAGATACGCAGTATTTT. Translation: CASSPTRDRSTDTQYF.

This clonotype was recorded a few times. J is TRBJ1-2 and V is TRBV3-1; a weak D match, TRBD1 (5 bases). V dropped 0 bases and J dropped 7 bases, with 15 bases sitting between them. Germline V lookup: CDR1 LGHDT, CDR2 YNNKEL (reference sequence). CDR3 length: 15 amino acids. The CDR3 DNA is TGTGCCAGCAGCCAAGATCTACAGGCTTTGGGTGGCTACACCTTC. Its protein product is CASSQDLQALGGYTF.

The gene calls are TRBV9 and TRBJ1-2; 10 nucleotides align to TRBD1. Germline V gene lookup returns CDR1 SGDLS and CDR2 YYNGEE. Trimming took 2 bases from V and 4 from J; bases not matched to a gene: 5. The CDR3 has 15 amino acids. The chain's CDR3 is CASSVGQGVSYGYTF. CDR3 nucleotides: TGTGCCAGCAGCGTCGGACAGGGGGTATCCTATGGCTACACCTTC.

Remarks on this clonotype: Mismatch with germline at one junction end may stem from a read error. The genes are TRBV29-1 and TRBJ2-3; D is possibly TRBD2 (5 bases). Germline lookup yields CDR1 SQVTM and CDR2 ANQGSEA. This CDR3 contains 14 residues. The CDR3 here is CSVLLFSSTDTRYF. DNA of the CDR3: TGCAGCGTTCTCCTCTTCTCTAGCACAGATACGCGGTATTTT.

The V gene is TRBV29-1, the J gene TRBJ1-2; D is ambiguous. Germline CDR1 SQVTM, CDR2 ANQGSEA. Deletions cut 7 bases from V and 0 bases from J, with 18 bases between. The CDR3 length is 15 residues. This chain's CDR3 is CSAGWRDEANYGYTF. DNA of the CDR3: TGCAGCGCTGGGTGGAGGGATGAAGCTAACTATGGCTACACCTTC.

J is TRBJ2-1 and V is TRBV20-1; 9 bases fit TRBD1. This CDR3 has 15 residues. Germline assignment: CDR1 DFQATT and CDR2 SNEGSKA (reference sequence). V trimming: 3 bases; J trimming: 2 bases; junction bases outside the gene matches: 5. CDR3 nucleotide sequence: TGCAGTGCTAGTGAGACAGGGGGAGCCTACAATGAGCAGTTCTTC. Encoded protein: CSASETGGAYNEQFF.

Ten or more counts support this clonotype. The chain is built from TRBV12-3 or TRBV12-4 and TRBJ2-1; 11 bases map to TRBD2. Losses at the gene ends were 5 bases for V and 8 bases for J; bases not matched to a gene: 11. The length of the CDR3 is 16 residues. The CDR3 nucleotides are TGTGCCAGCAGTCCTAGCGGGGGGCTTCAATTGGATGAGCAGTTCTTC. It is translated as CASSPSGGLQLDEQFF.

The chain couples TRBV20-1 to TRBJ1-1, with D possibly being TRBD1 (5 bases). Trimming shortened V by 8 bases and J by 0 bases, and 19 bases separated the two germline ends. This CDR3 has 15 residues. Germline V gives CDR1 DFQATT, CDR2 SNEGSKA (reference sequence). The DNA for the CDR3 is TGCAGTCTACGGGGACTTCAGGGACTGAACACTGAAGCTTTCTTT. Translation: CSLRGLQGLNTEAFF.

The chain joins TRBV4-3 to TRBJ2-7; TRBD1 might be the D (6 bases). Germline CDR1 reads LGHNA; CDR2 reads YSLEER. The CDR3 is made up of 14 amino acids. The germline V and J ends were trimmed by 0 bases and 2 bases, with 8 bases remaining between them. CDR3 sequence (DNA): TGCGCCAGCAGCCAAGAAGGGACACCCTACGAGCAGTACTTC. As protein: CASSQEGTPYEQYF.

The chain has TRBV7-2 and TRBJ2-3; D unresolved. With 4 bases removed from V and 3 bases from J, the gap between germline ends came to 20 bases. The CDR3 consists of 17 residues. The germline gives CDR1 SGHTA, CDR2 FQGNSA. CDR3 sequence reads: CASSSRPVVANTDTQYF. The DNA for the CDR3 is TGTGCCAGCAGCTCACGGCCGGTAGTAGCCAATACAGATACGCAGTATTTT.

This clonotype was seen only once. The chain couples TRBV7-9 to TRBJ2-5; the match to TRBD1 covers 10 bases. Near its end, the DNA agrees better with TRBJ2-7, so the J call may be wrong. The length of the CDR3 is 15 residues. The germline gives CDR1 SEHNR, CDR2 FQNEAQ (reference sequence). The CDR3 protein is CASSPSGQGIGEQYF. The CDR3, as DNA: TGTGCCAGCAGCCCGTCGGGACAGGGGATAGGCGAGCAGTACTTC.

This clonotype showed up just a few times. The chain is built from TRBV7-2 and TRBJ2-7, with 7 bases lining up with TRBD1. The ends lost 4 bases at V and 0 bases at J; junction bases unmatched: 9. There are 16 residues in the CDR3. Germline V gene sequence: CDR1 SGHTA, CDR2 FQGNSA. This chain's CDR3 is CASSSRGQVSSYEQYF. For the CDR3, the DNA is TGTGCCAGCAGCTCAAGAGGACAGGTGAGCTCCTACGAGCAGTACTTC.

CDR3: CASSEGALNYGYTF. The CDR3 nucleotides are TGTGCCAGCAGTGAGGGGGCGCTGAACTATGGCTACACCTTC. The chain couples TRBV6-1 to TRBJ1-2; TRBD1 might be the D (6 bases). Germline CDR1 reads MNHNS; CDR2 reads SASEGT. This CDR3 has 14 residues. Trimming stripped 3 bases from V and 2 bases from J, with 10 bases between.